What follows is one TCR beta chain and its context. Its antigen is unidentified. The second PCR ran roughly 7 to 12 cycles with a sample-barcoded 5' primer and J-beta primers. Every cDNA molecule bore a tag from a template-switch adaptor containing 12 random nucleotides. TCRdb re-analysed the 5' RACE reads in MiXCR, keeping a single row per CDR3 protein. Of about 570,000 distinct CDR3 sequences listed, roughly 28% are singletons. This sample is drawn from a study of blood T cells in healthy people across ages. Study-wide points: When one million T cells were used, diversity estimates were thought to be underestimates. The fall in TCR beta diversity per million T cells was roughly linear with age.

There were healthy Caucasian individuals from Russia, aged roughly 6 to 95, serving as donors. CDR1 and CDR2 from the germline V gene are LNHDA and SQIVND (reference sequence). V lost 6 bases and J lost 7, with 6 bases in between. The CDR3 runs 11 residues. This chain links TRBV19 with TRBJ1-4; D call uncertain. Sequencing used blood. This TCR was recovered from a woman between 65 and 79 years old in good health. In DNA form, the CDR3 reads TGTGCCAGTAGGGCCCCTGAAAAACTGTTTTTT. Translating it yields CASRAPEKLFF.